This entry lists 4 T cell receptor beta chains sequenced from one sample in a study of cytomegalovirus exposure and HLA in healthy donors (dated by TCRdb to the late 2010s). Library generation was performed with the immunoSEQ multiplex PCR assay. The multiplex PCR relied on a mix of 60 forward primers for TCR Vbeta segments and 13 reverse primers for TCR Jbeta segments. TCRdb carries this immuneACCESS record with in-frame sequences only. Its versions omit some clonotypes, under half of them owing to an unresolved V gene in the studies checked, with the rest unexplained. In all, the sample holds 100,000 to 150,000 clones, and around 72% of those were seen once. The ten most abundant clones make up around 1.5% of the sample. Sequencing input: PBMCs. The source is a woman younger than 35 in good health and CMV-seronegative.

The chain carries TRBV6-6 and TRBJ1-3; weak D call: TRBD1 (5 bases). The CDR3 has 14 amino acids. The germline gives CDR1 MNHNY, CDR2 SVGAGI (reference sequence). V gave up 5 bases and J gave up 4 bases, with 12 bases separating them. The CDR3 DNA reads as TGTGCCAGCAGTGAGACAGAACTAGGAAACACCATATATTTT. It specifies CASSETELGNTIYF.

This clone was found a few times. Other DNA sequences in the same sample also yield this CDR3. J is TRBJ1-1 and V is TRBV18; D is perhaps TRBD1 (5 bases). V gave up 3 bases and J gave up 1 base, with 9 bases separating them. There are 14 residues in the CDR3. Per germline, CDR1 KGHSH and CDR2 LQKENI. CDR3 bases: TGTGCCAGCTCACCTCCTACAGGGAACACTGAAGCTTTCTTT. Protein product: CASSPPTGNTEAFF.

The V gene is TRBV7-9, the J gene TRBJ2-7; D ambiguous. The CDR3 runs to 16 residues. The germline gives CDR1 SEHNR, CDR2 FQNEAQ (reference sequence). The germline V and J ends were trimmed by 5 bases and 1 base, with 18 bases remaining between them. In DNA, the CDR3 is TGTGCCAGCAGCCCTACTTACGGAGCTCTGTCCTACGAGCAGTACTTC. Protein sequence: CASSPTYGALSYEQYF. Variable domain in full (rest from reference TRBV7-9 and TRBJ2-7): DTGVSQNPRHKITKRGQNVTFRCDPISEHNRLYWYRQTLGQGPEFLTYFQNEAQLEKSRLLSDRFSAERPKGSFSTLEIQRTEQGDSAMYLCASSPTYGALSYEQYFGPGTRLTVT.

The CDR3 protein is CASSFSGAVNEQYF. The CDR3 region has the DNA TGTGCCAGCAGTTTTAGCGGGGCTGTAAACGAGCAGTACTTC. The gene calls are TRBV27 and TRBJ2-7, with 8 positions matching TRBD2. The ends lost 3 bases at V and 5 bases at J; junction bases unmatched: 6. CDR3 length equals 14 residues. Per germline, CDR1 MNHEY and CDR2 SMNVEV (reference sequence).